The rows below give T cell receptor beta chains drawn from one sample of a study of T-cell reconstitution after alpha-beta-depleted transplantation in children. TCRdb reanalysed the PCR reads using MiXCR and keeps one entry per CDR3 protein. The sample yields about 980,000 distinct CDR3 sequences, around 30% seen once. The source material was PBMCs, mostly from graft donor cells, sampled 360 days after TCRalphabeta/CD19-depleted stem cell transplant. The receptor source for this set is a boy in the first two years of life who had a stem cell transplant for SCID, so the T cells may come from the graft donor. Each CDR3 is given with its conserved first and last residue. Fields, in order: J gene, V gene, D gene, CDR3 length, clone size, CDR3 DNA, CDR3 protein. The D gene is left open where the match is weak. Size tells how often a clone was seen (once, few, many) or the class of an expanded clone, and some rows leave it out.

>TRBJ2-7|TRBV29-1|TRBD1|13|NA
TGCAGCGTTTATGACAGGGGGACCTACGAGCAGTACTTC
CSVYDRGTYEQYF
>TRBJ2-5|TRBV24-1|NA|15|NA
TGTGCCACCAGTGATGTAAAGAGCCCTCAAGAGACCCAGTACTTC
CATSDVKSPQETQYF
>TRBJ2-6|TRBV19|TRBD2|16|few
TGTGCCAGCTCCTCCGGGGGGAGGTCCGGGGCCAACGTCCTGACTTTC
CASSSGGRSGANVLTF
>TRBJ1-1|TRBV5-1|NA|14|few
TGCGCCAGCAGGATGAGGGCGGAGGACACTGAAGCTTTCTTT
CASRMRAEDTEAFF
>TRBJ2-3|TRBV27|NA|13|NA
TGTGCCAGCAGTTTACTCTGGAGGGATACGCAGTATTTT
CASSLLWRDTQYF
>TRBJ2-2|TRBV19|NA|16|NA
TGTGCCAGTAGTATCGGCCACGCACTGTACACCGGGGAGCTGTTTTTT
CASSIGHALYTGELFF
>TRBJ2-7|TRBV20-1|TRBD2|16|NA
TGCAGTGCAGGCGGGGGGGGGACCGCTCCCCAGTTCGAGCAGTACTTC
CSAGGGGTAPQFEQYF
>TRBJ2-7|TRBV2|TRBD1|13|NA
TGTGCCAGCGGACCGGGGCCAGGGGGCGAGCAGTACTTC
CASGPGPGGEQYF
>TRBJ2-2|TRBV30|NA|15|NA
TGTGCCTGGATCGGCAGGGGCTCGAACACCGGGGAGCTGTTTTTT
CAWIGRGSNTGELFF
>TRBJ2-3|TRBV18|TRBD2|16|NA
TGTGCCAGCTCACCACTAGGCGGGGGGGCCGGAGATACGCAGTATTTT
CASSPLGGGAGDTQYF
>TRBJ2-3|TRBV12-3/TRBV12-4|TRBD2|16|few
TGTGCCAGCAGTTTGGGACAGCGGGGGGGCACAGATACGCAGTATTTT
CASSLGQRGGTDTQYF